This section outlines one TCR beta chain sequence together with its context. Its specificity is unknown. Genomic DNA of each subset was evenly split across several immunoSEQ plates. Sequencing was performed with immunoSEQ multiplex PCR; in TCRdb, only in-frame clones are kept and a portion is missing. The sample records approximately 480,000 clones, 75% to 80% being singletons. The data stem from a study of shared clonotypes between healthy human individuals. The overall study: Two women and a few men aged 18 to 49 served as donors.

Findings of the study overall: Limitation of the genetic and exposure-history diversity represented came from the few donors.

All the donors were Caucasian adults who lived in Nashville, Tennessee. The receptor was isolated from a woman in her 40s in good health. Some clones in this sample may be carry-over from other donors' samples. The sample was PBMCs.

The CDR3 reads CASSPYRGETNYGYTF. Here the CDR3 DNA reads TGTGCCAGCTCACCCTACAGGGGCGAAACTAACTATGGCTACACCTTC. This chain uses TRBV18 with TRBJ1-2; the match to TRBD1 covers 7 bases. CDR1 and CDR2 (germline): KGHSH, LQKENI. This CDR3 has 16 residues. The J segment lost 0 bases and the V segment lost 3 bases, leaving 7 bases of the junction unmatched. Based on the CDR3 plus reference TRBV18 and TRBJ1-2, the full variable domain is NAGVMQNPRHLVRRRGQEARLRCSPMKGHSHVYWYRQLPEEGLKFMVYLQKENIIDESGMPKERFSAEFPKEGPSILRIQQVVRGDSAAYFCASSPYRGETNYGYTFGSGTRLTVV.